The 27 T cell receptor beta chains below all came from one sample that was sequenced in a study of coeliac disease. Sequenced by immunoSEQ multiplex PCR; TCRdb stores in-frame clones only, minus some. The sample holds about 2,100 clones, over 65% seen once. The sample taken for sequencing was lymphocytes from the gut lamina propria. These receptors all stem from a human donor without celiac disease.

The V and J genes are TRBV27 and TRBJ2-1; D is unresolved. Per the germline V gene, CDR1 is MNHEY and CDR2 is SMNVEV (reference sequence). The CDR3 has 14 residues. V lost 0 bases and J lost 4, with 7 bases in between. Written as DNA, the CDR3 is TGTGCCAGCAGTTTATCCACACCTTACAATGAGCAGTTCTTC. This translates into CASSLSTPYNEQFF.

V gene TRBV5-1 combines with J gene TRBJ1-4, with TRBD1 identical over 8 bases. The length of the CDR3 is 15 residues. The germline CDR1 and CDR2 sequences are SGHRS and YFSETQ. Trimming took 5 bases from V and 6 from J; bases not matched to a gene: 9. The CDR3 coding sequence is TGCGCCAGCAGGTCAGGACAGGGCTATTATGAAAAACTGTTTTTT. It is translated as CASRSGQGYYEKLFF.

This clone has only one observation. The chain couples TRBV7-2 to TRBJ2-1; D is perhaps TRBD1 (6 bases). CDR3 length: 19 amino acids. From germline, CDR1 is SGHTA and CDR2 FQGNSA. The germline V and J ends were trimmed by 1 base and 0 bases, with 19 bases remaining between them. This CDR3 reads CASSLGLPGHRSSYNEQFF. CDR3 DNA: TGTGCCAGCAGCTTAGGGTTGCCGGGACATCGGAGCTCCTACAATGAGCAGTTCTTC.

The rearrangement joins TRBV5-6 to TRBJ2-5, with TRBD2 matching over 9 bases. V gave up 0 bases and J gave up 2 bases; unmatched junction bases: 2. Germline-derived CDR1 and CDR2 are SGHDT and YYEEEE. The length of the CDR3 is 15 residues. CDR3 loop: CASSLVSGGQETQYF. The CDR3 nucleotides are TGTGCCAGCAGCTTGGTCAGCGGGGGGCAAGAGACCCAGTACTTC.

The genes are TRBV4-3 and TRBJ1-2; a possible D gene is TRBD1 (5 bases). There are 14 residues in the CDR3. The germline V and J ends were trimmed by 0 bases and 4 bases, with 9 bases remaining between them. CDR1 and CDR2 (germline): LGHNA, YSLEER. CDR3 in DNA: TGCGCCAGCAGCCAAGATCTCACAGGCTATGGCTACACCTTC. Its protein is CASSQDLTGYGYTF.

The chain has TRBV5-1 and TRBJ2-3; D gene ambiguous. The CDR3 totals 14 residues. The V gene's germline CDR1 is SGHRS and CDR2 YFSETQ. V lost 0 bases to trimming and J lost 4 bases, with 9 bases between them. The CDR3 region has the DNA TGCGCCAGCAGCTTGGGCAGGTCGCCAGATACGCAGTATTTT. Translating it yields CASSLGRSPDTQYF.

The chain recombines TRBV9 with TRBJ1-5; D ambiguous. With 0 bases removed from V and 2 bases from J, the gap between germline ends came to 6 bases. CDR1 is SGDLS, CDR2 YYNGEE, per germline. This CDR3 has 14 amino acids. In DNA form, the CDR3 reads TGTGCCAGCAGCGTAGGTGGAGGCAATCAGCCCCAGCATTTT. This translates into CASSVGGGNQPQHF.

The chain recombines TRBV9 with TRBJ2-3, with D tentatively TRBD1 (6 bases). The germline V and J ends were trimmed by 3 bases and 4 bases, with 18 bases remaining between them. Germline CDR1 reads SGDLS; CDR2 reads YYNGEE. The CDR3 is 16 residues long. The CDR3 nucleotides are TGTGCCAGCAGCGGCAAAGGGACACATATTCCAGATACGCAGTATTTT. It translates to CASSGKGTHIPDTQYF.

The chain employs TRBV27 and TRBJ2-4, with D uncertain. The CDR3 extends over 16 amino acids. Per the germline V gene, CDR1 is MNHEY and CDR2 is SMNVEV (reference sequence). Trimming left V 6 bases short and J 0 bases short, with 15 bases between. The CDR3 loop reads CASRRGSAIAKNIQYF. For the CDR3, the DNA is TGTGCCAGCAGGAGAGGATCGGCGATAGCCAAAAACATTCAGTACTTC.

The CDR3 coding sequence is TGTGCCAGCAAAAAAAGGGACAGGGAGAACACCGGGGAGCTGTTTTTT. Its protein is CASKKRDRENTGELFF. The J gene is TRBJ2-2, the V gene TRBV27; 9 bases fit TRBD1. The CDR3 contains 16 residues. The germline gives CDR1 MNHEY, CDR2 SMNVEV (reference sequence). The junction had 7 bases not matched to a gene; V was cut back by 7 bases and J by 1 base.

The CDR3, as DNA: TGTGCCAGCAGCTTGGATTTCGCGGGGGCGGGCGGCATTCAGTACTTC. This sequence encodes CASSLDFAGAGGIQYF. This chain uses TRBV5-4 with TRBJ2-4, with D possibly being TRBD2 (7 bases). Germline V gene data show CDR1 as SGHNT and CDR2 as YYREEE (reference sequence). The CDR3 is 16 residues long. Trimming pared 0 bases from V and 9 bases from J, leaving 19 bases between.

The CDR3 loop reads CASSVGPGDLQETQYF. In DNA form, the CDR3 reads TGTGCCAGCAGCGTAGGACCGGGGGACTTACAAGAGACCCAGTACTTC. This rearrangement joins TRBV9 to TRBJ2-5; TRBD2 is a possible D gene (6 bases). V gave up 0 bases and J gave up 2 bases, with 14 bases separating them. CDR3 length equals 16 residues. CDR1 is SGDLS, CDR2 YYNGEE, per germline. Using reference TRBV9 and TRBJ2-5 for the parts outside the CDR3, the full variable domain is DSGVTQTPKHLITATGQRVTLRCSPRSGDLSVYWYQQSLDQGLQFLIQYYNGEERAKGNILERFSAQQFPDLHSELNLSSLELGDSALYFCASSVGPGDLQETQYFGPGTRLLVL.

The rearrangement uses TRBV19 and TRBJ1-2, with 9 bases matching TRBD1. Germline V lookup: CDR1 LNHDA, CDR2 SQIVND (reference sequence). The CDR3 is 14 residues long. With 5 bases clipped from V and 8 bases from J, the junction kept 9 bases outside the gene matches. The DNA for the CDR3 is TGTGCCAGTAGTGTTACAGGGGGCGCAGGAGGCTACACCTTC. Residues: CASSVTGGAGGYTF. The entire variable domain, with the rest obtained from reference TRBV19 and TRBJ1-2, is as follows: DGGITQSPKYLFRKEGQNVTLSCEQNLNHDAMYWYRQDPGQGLRLIYYSQIVNDFQKGDIAEGYSVSREKKESFPLTVTSAQKNPTAFYLCASSVTGGAGGYTFGSGTRLTVV.

The chain recombines TRBV19 with TRBJ2-1; D possibly corresponds to TRBD1 (6 bases). This CDR3 has 17 amino acids. Germline CDR1 reads LNHDA; CDR2 reads SQIVND (reference sequence). Deletions cut 0 bases from V and 0 bases from J, with 12 bases between. CDR3 region: CASSIDYQGGSYNEQFF. CDR3 bases: TGTGCCAGTAGTATAGATTATCAAGGGGGCTCCTACAATGAGCAGTTCTTC.

This rearrangement joins TRBV5-1 to TRBJ1-3, with D hard to call. Germline values: CDR1 SGHRS, CDR2 YFSETQ. V lost 0 bases, J lost 2 bases, and 9 bases lay in between. CDR3 length: 15 amino acids. The CDR3 loop is CASSLDGETGNTIYF. The CDR3 nucleotides read TGCGCCAGCAGCTTGGACGGGGAGACTGGAAACACCATATATTTT.

The chain couples TRBV6-4 to TRBJ2-5, with 10 bases fitting TRBD2. This CDR3 contains 16 residues. After removal of 2 bases from V and 9 bases from J, the junction contained 12 bases not matched to a gene. The germline V gene encodes CDR1 MRHNA and CDR2 SNTAGT. The CDR3 loop is CASSDTVAGGPAAQYF. Written as DNA, the CDR3 is TGTGCCAGCAGTGACACCGTAGCGGGGGGCCCAGCGGCCCAGTACTTC.

CDR3 bases: TGCGCCAGCAGCCATCCCGGACAGGGAAAACTACGCGAAAAACTGTTTTTT. It codes for CASSHPGQGKLREKLFF. This sequence joins TRBV4-1 and TRBJ1-4; 8 nucleotides agree with TRBD1. CDR3 length: 17 residues. J was trimmed by 8 bases and V by 3 bases; bases with no gene match: 14. Germline V gene sequence: CDR1 MGHRA, CDR2 YSYEKL.

The gene calls are TRBV11-2 and TRBJ1-1, with TRBD1 matching 10 bases. CDR3 length: 13 amino acids. V shed 5 bases, J shed 10 bases, and the junction held 7 bases outside the gene matches. Germline V gives CDR1 SGHAT, CDR2 FQNNGV. The CDR3 DNA is TGTGCCAGCAGCCGAGGGACAGGGGAAACAGCTTTCTTT. Encoded protein: CASSRGTGETAFF.

The chain employs TRBV4-3 and TRBJ2-1; a weak D match, TRBD1 (6 bases). Trimming removed 0 bases at V and 2 bases at J, with 11 bases between. In germline, CDR1 is LGHNA, CDR2 YSLEER. The length of the CDR3 is 16 residues. The CDR3 reads CASSQDVRQAYNEQFF. Here the CDR3 DNA reads TGCGCCAGCAGCCAAGATGTCCGACAGGCCTACAATGAGCAGTTCTTC.

The gene calls are TRBV19 and TRBJ2-3, with 9 bases matching TRBD2. The CDR3 loop spans 18 amino acids. V lost 2 bases to trimming and J lost 1 base; unmatched junction nucleotides: 10. Looked up from germline, CDR1 is LNHDA and CDR2 is SQIVND (reference sequence). CDR3 protein: CASSIRGTSLIGTDTQYF. Here the CDR3 DNA reads TGTGCCAGTAGTATAAGGGGGACTAGCCTCATAGGCACAGATACGCAGTATTTT.

The rearrangement joins TRBV4-2 to TRBJ2-1, with D perhaps matching TRBD2 (5 bases). V lost 1 base and J lost 0, with 13 bases in between. The CDR3 consists of 17 residues. Germline loops: CDR1 LGHNA, CDR2 YNFKEQ. CDR3 sequence: CASSQAGFLSSYNEQFF. The CDR3 bases are TGTGCCAGCAGCCAAGCGGGATTTCTCAGCTCCTACAATGAGCAGTTCTTC.

This sequence joins TRBV4-1 and TRBJ2-7, with D possibly being TRBD1 (6 bases). The CDR3 has 16 residues. CDR1 MGHRA and CDR2 YSYEKL come from the germline V gene. V lost 0 bases and J 2 bases, leaving 14 bases between the germline ends. CDR3 bases: TGCGCCAGCAGCCAAGATCCCTCGACAGGAACCTACGAGCAGTACTTC. Residues: CASSQDPSTGTYEQYF.

This chain joins TRBV6-6 and TRBJ1-1, with a weak D call TRBD1 (6 bases). This CDR3 has 14 residues. Germline V lookup: CDR1 MNHNY, CDR2 SVGAGI (reference sequence). Trimming took 2 bases from V and 5 from J, leaving 12 bases between them. Here the CDR3 reads CASSYAQQGTEAFF. The CDR3 DNA reads as TGTGCCAGCAGTTACGCCCAACAGGGTACTGAAGCTTTCTTT.

As for this clone: Distinct nucleotide sequences in the sample also encode this CDR3. The genes are TRBV5-5 and TRBJ2-1, with D maybe TRBD1 (5 bases). CDR3 size: 13 residues. Germline V gene data show CDR1 as SGHKS and CDR2 as YYEKEE (reference sequence). V lost 4 bases, J lost 4 bases, and 9 bases lay in between. The CDR3 bases are TGTGCCAGCAGCCTAGACAGTTACAATGAGCAGTTCTTC. As protein: CASSLDSYNEQFF.

This clone was observed a handful of times. This chain connects TRBV4-1 to TRBJ2-5; 10 bases fit TRBD2. V shed 3 bases and J 2 bases; nucleotides not matched to a gene: 9. Germline loops: CDR1 MGHRA, CDR2 YSYEKL. The CDR3 is 17 residues long. CDR3: CASSQVRLAGAQETQYF. CDR3 sequence (DNA): TGCGCCAGCAGCCAGGTTCGTCTAGCGGGGGCTCAAGAGACCCAGTACTTC.

The gene calls are TRBV27 and TRBJ2-3; 9 positions agree with TRBD2. Unmatched junction bases numbered 18, after V lost 7 bases and J lost 4 bases. Germline loops: CDR1 MNHEY, CDR2 SMNVEV (reference sequence). This CDR3 comprises 18 residues. The CDR3, as DNA: TGTGCCAGCACCGAGACCCCCCGGTTAGCGGGGGTCCCAGATACGCAGTATTTT. This codes for CASTETPRLAGVPDTQYF.

This chain links TRBV9 with TRBJ1-6, with D possibly being TRBD1 (5 bases). Deletions cut 6 bases from V and 0 bases from J, with 10 bases between. This CDR3 comprises 15 residues. The germline V gene has CDR1 SGDLS and CDR2 YYNGEE. The CDR3 loop reads CASMRDGSYNSPLHF. The CDR3 DNA is TGTGCCAGCATGCGGGACGGCTCCTATAATTCACCCCTCCACTTT.